This entry is about one TCR beta chain. Per the authors' pipeline: Reference gene primer amplification in the assay estimated nucleated cell counts. The assay was immunoSEQ multiplex PCR, and TCRdb's table has in-frame clones only and misses some. Clonal size and the V and J genes are those of that table, whereas D and trimming came from the DNA. The sample carries under 250,000 clones, around four fifths recorded once. This CDR3 contains 16 residues. The V gene lost 0 bases and the J gene lost 1 base, with 13 bases spanning the gap. CDR1 and CDR2 from the germline V gene are SGHRS and YFSETQ. The sample belongs to a study of blood T cell repertoires in COVID-19. Study overall: The United States, Italy and Spain provided the acute and convalescent COVID-19 samples.

The source of this sequence is a woman aged 45-65 years with acute or convalescent COVID-19. The V call is TRBV5-1, the J call TRBJ1-2, with D perhaps TRBD1 (5 bases). Source material: peripheral blood. CDR3 in DNA: TGCGCCAGCAGCTTGGGGGGCCAGACGGTTAACTATGGCTACACCTTC. Protein: CASSLGGQTVNYGYTF. The full variable domain, in which reference TRBV5-1 and TRBJ1-2 provide the parts outside the CDR3, is KAGVTQTPRYLIKTRGQQVTLSCSPISGHRSVSWYQQTPGQGLQFLFEYFSETQRNKGNFPGRFSGRQFSNSRSEMNVSTLELGDSALYLCASSLGGQTVNYGYTFGSGTRLTVV.